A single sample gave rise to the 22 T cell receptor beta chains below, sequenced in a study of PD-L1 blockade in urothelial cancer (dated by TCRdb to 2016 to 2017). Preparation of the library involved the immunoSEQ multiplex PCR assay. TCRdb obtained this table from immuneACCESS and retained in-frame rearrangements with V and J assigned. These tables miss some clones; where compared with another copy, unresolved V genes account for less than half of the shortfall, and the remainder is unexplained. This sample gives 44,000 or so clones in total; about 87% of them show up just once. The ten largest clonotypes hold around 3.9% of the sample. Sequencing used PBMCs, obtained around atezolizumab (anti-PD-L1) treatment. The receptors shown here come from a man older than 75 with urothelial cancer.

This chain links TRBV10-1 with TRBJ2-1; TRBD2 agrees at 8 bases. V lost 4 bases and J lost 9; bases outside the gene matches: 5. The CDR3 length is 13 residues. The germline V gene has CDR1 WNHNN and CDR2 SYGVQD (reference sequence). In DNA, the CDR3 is TGCGCCAGCAGTGGGGGACTAGTTGGTGAGCAGTTCTTC. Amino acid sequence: CASSGGLVGEQFF.

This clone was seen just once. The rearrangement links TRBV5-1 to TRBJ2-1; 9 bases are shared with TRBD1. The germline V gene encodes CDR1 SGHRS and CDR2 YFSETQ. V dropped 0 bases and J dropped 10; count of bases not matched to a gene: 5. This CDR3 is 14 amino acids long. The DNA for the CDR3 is TGCGCCAGCAGCTTGGAACAGGGGGCTCAGGAGCAGTTCTTC. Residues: CASSLEQGAQEQFF.

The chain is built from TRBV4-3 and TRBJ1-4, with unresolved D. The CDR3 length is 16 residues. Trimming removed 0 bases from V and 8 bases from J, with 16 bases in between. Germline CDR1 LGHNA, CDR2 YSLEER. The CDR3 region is CASSQDLGSSREKLFF. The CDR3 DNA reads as TGCGCCAGCAGCCAAGATCTAGGGAGTTCCCGCGAAAAACTGTTTTTT.

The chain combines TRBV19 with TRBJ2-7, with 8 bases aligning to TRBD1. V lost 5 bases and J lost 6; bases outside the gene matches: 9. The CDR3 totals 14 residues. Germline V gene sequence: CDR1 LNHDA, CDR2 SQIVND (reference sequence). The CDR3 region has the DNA TGTGCCAGTAGTCTATGGACAGGGCTGGGCGAGCAGTACTTC. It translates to CASSLWTGLGEQYF. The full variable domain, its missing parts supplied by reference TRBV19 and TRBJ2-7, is DGGITQSPKYLFRKEGQNVTLSCEQNLNHDAMYWYRQDPGQGLRLIYYSQIVNDFQKGDIAEGYSVSREKKESFPLTVTSAQKNPTAFYLCASSLWTGLGEQYFGPGTRLTVT.

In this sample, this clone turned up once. This CDR3 reads CASLASGYGYTF. CDR3 DNA sequence: TGTGCCAGCTTAGCCAGCGGATATGGCTACACCTTC. The chain employs TRBV18 and TRBJ1-2; D call uncertain. V was pared by 7 bases and J by 5 bases, with 11 bases between. CDR3 size: 12 residues. CDR1 is KGHSH, CDR2 LQKENI, per germline.

CDR3 nucleotide sequence: TGTGCCAGCAGTTCGAGATCAACTAATGAAAAACTGTTTTTT. Protein product: CASSSRSTNEKLFF. The chain employs TRBV28 and TRBJ1-4; no clear D gene. Germline loops: CDR1 MDHEN, CDR2 SYDVKM. V was trimmed by 4 bases and J by 0 bases, leaving 6 bases between them. This CDR3 spans 14 amino acids.

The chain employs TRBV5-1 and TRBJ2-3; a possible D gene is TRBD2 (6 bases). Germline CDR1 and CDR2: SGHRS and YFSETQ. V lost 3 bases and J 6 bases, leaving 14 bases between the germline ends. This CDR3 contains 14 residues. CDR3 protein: CASSSPGSTDTQYF. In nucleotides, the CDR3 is TGCGCCAGCAGCTCCCCCGGGAGTACGGATACGCAGTATTTT.

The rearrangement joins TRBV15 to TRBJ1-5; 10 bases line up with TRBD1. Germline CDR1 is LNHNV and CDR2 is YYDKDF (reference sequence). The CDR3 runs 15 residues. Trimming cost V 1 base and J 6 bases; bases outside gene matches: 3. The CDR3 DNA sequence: TGTGCCACCAGCAGAGGCCGGACAGGGGGTCAGCCCCAGCATTTT. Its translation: CATSRGRTGGQPQHF.

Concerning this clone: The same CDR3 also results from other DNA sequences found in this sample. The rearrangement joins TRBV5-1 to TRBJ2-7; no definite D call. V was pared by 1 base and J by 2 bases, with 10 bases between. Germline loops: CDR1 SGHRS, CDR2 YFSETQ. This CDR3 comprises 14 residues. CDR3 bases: TGCGCCAGCAGCTTGACGTCAGGAACCTACGAGCAGTACTTC. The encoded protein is CASSLTSGTYEQYF.

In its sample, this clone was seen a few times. The CDR3 coding sequence is TGTGCAAGTCGCTTCCGGGACAGGGGTCCCTACGAGCAGTACTTC. Protein sequence: CASRFRDRGPYEQYF. This chain uses TRBV12-2 with TRBJ2-7; TRBD1 is the table's D call and was not checked against the DNA. TRBV12-2 is listed as a pseudogene. The length of the CDR3 is 15 residues.

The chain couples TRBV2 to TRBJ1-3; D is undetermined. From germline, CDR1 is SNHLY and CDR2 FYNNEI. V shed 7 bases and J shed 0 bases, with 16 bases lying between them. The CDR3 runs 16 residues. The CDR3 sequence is CASKQEGTFSGNTIYF. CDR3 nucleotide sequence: TGTGCCAGCAAGCAGGAGGGAACCTTCTCTGGAAACACCATATATTTT.

As DNA, the CDR3 is TGTGCCAGCTCACCAGGGGGCCCTAGCTCCTACAATGAGCAGTTCTTC. As protein: CASSPGGPSSYNEQFF. The gene calls are TRBV18 and TRBJ2-1, with a weak D call TRBD1 (6 bases). V lost 2 bases, J lost 0 bases, and 11 bases lay in between. The CDR3 covers 16 residues. The germline V gene encodes CDR1 KGHSH and CDR2 LQKENI.

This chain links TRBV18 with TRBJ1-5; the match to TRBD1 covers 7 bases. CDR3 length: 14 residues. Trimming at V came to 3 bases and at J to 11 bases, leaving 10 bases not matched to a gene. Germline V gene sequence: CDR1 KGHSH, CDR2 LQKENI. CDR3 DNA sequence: TGTGCCAGCTCACCTTCGCAGGGGGGATCAGCCCAGCATTTT. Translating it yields CASSPSQGGSAQHF.

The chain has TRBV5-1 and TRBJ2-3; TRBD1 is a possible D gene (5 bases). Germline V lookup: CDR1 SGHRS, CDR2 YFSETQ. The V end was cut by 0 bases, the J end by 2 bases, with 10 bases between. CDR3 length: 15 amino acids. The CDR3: CASSLGQTYTDTQYF. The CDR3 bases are TGCGCCAGCAGCTTGGGACAGACGTACACAGATACGCAGTATTTT. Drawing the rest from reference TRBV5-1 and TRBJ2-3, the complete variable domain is KAGVTQTPRYLIKTRGQQVTLSCSPISGHRSVSWYQQTPGQGLQFLFEYFSETQRNKGNFPGRFSGRQFSNSRSEMNVSTLELGDSALYLCASSLGQTYTDTQYFGPGTRLTVL.

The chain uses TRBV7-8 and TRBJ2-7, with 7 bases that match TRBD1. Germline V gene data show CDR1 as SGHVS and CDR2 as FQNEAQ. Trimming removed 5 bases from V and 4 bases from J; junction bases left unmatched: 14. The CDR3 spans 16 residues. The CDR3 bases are TGTGCCAGCAGCCAACGGACAGGCAGGGGCCTATACGAGCAGTACTTC. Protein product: CASSQRTGRGLYEQYF.

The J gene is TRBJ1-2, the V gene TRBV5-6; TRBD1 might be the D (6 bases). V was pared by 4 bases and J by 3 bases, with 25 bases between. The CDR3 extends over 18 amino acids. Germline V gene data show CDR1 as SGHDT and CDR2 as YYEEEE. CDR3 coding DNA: TGTGCCAGCAGCCGCCGAACCATGAGTGGGGGCGCCCACTATGGCTACACCTTC. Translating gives CASSRRTMSGGAHYGYTF.

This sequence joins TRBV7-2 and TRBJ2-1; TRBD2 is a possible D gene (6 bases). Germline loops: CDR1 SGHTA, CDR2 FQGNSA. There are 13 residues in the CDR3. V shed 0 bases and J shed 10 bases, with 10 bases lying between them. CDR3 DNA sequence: TGTGCCAGCAGCTTAGCGCGGAGCGGGGAGCAGTTCTTC. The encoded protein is CASSLARSGEQFF.

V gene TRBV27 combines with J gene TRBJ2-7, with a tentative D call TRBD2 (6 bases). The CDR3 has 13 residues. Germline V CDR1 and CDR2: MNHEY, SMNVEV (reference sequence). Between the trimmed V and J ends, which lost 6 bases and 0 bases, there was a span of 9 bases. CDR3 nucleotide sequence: TGTGCCAGCAGGCCCGGGAGCTCCTACGAGCAGTACTTC. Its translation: CASRPGSSYEQYF.

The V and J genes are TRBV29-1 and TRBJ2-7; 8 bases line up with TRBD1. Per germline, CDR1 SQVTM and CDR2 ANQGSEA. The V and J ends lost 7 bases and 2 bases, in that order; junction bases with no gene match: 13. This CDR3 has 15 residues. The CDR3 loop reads CSANKLVDRAYEQYF. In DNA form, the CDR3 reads TGCAGCGCGAATAAACTGGTGGACAGGGCCTACGAGCAGTACTTC.

The CDR3 DNA follows: TGTGCCAGTAGCGGGACACTCGCGAACACCGGGGAGCTGTTTTTT. Translation: CASSGTLANTGELFF. The J gene is TRBJ2-2, the V gene TRBV19, with a weak D call TRBD1 (6 bases). The CDR3 length is 15 residues. The germline gives CDR1 LNHDA, CDR2 SQIVND (reference sequence). V lost 6 bases and J 0 bases, leaving 11 bases between the germline ends.

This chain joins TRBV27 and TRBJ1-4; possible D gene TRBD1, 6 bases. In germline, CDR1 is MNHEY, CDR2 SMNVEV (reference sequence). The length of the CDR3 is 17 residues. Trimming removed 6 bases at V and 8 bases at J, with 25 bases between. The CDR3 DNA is TGTGCCAGCAGCCTTCTGGGAAGGGGGGGGGCGAGGGAAAAACTGTTTTTT. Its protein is CASSLLGRGGAREKLFF.

The chain's CDR3 is CASSLVLSGGQEQFF. The CDR3 nucleotides are TGCGCCAGCAGCTTGGTTTTAAGCGGGGGGCAAGAGCAGTTCTTC. The V call is TRBV5-1, the J call TRBJ2-1, with 9 bases that match TRBD2. There are 15 residues in the CDR3. Looked up from germline, CDR1 is SGHRS and CDR2 is YFSETQ. V lost 0 bases, J lost 10 bases, and 8 bases stayed unmatched.